The 29 T cell receptor beta chains given below trace back to one sample, sequenced in a study of tumor and adjacent non-tumor tissue in lung cancer. The template was RNA from unsorted bulk tissue. More than 3 cm separated this lung sample from the edge of the tumor. A modified ARM-PCR protocol with three rounds of nested PCR amplified TCRbeta. MiXCR, applied by TCRdb to the multiplex PCR reads, yields one record per CDR3 protein. This table has 100,000 or so distinct CDR3 sequences, 50% to 70% appearing once. Specimen: distant non-tumor lung tissue. The receptors here all came from a man aged 25 to 40 with non-small cell lung cancer.

In the case of this clonotype: Compared with germline, one end of the junction differs, possibly owing to a read error. The chain employs TRBV6-2 or TRBV6-3 and TRBJ2-7; D is perhaps TRBD2 (5 bases). The germline V gene encodes CDR1 MNHEY and CDR2 SVGEGT. The length of the CDR3 is 16 residues. This CDR3 is CASSYAARRSSYEQHF. Here the CDR3 DNA reads TGTGCCAGCAGTTACGCGGCGCGGAGGTCATCTTACGAGCAGCACTTC.

This clonotype came up once. V and J are TRBV10-3 and TRBJ1-2; D is unclear. The CDR3 has 14 amino acids. V was shortened by 2 bases and J by 6 bases, with 13 bases between the two germline ends. Germline values: CDR1 ENHRY, CDR2 SYGVKD. CDR3 protein: CAISEAQRGNGYTF. The CDR3 coding sequence is TGTGCCATCAGTGAGGCCCAGAGAGGGAATGGCTACACCTTC.

The chain is built from TRBV5-1 and TRBJ2-2, with 14 bases lining up with TRBD2. CDR1 SGHRS and CDR2 YFSETQ come from the germline V gene. The ends lost 4 bases at V and 8 bases at J; junction bases unmatched: 7. This CDR3 has 16 residues. The CDR3 DNA follows: TGCGCCAGCAGCGCGGGACTAGCGGGAGTTGAGGGGGAGCTGTTTTTT. Its translation is CASSAGLAGVEGELFF.

This clonotype was found a few times. This sequence may be a read error, since a much larger clone differs from it by one base. The chain employs TRBV6-1 and TRBJ2-2, with TRBD1 as a possible D gene (6 bases). Germline V gene sequence: CDR1 MNHNS, CDR2 SASEGT. CDR3 length equals 13 residues. The CDR3 DNA reads TGTGCCAGCAGTGAAGGGGACACCGGGGAGATGTTTTTT. Translation: CASSEGDTGEMFF.

The chain uses TRBV28 and TRBJ2-5; D tentatively reads TRBD1 or TRBD2 (5 bases each). Germline V gene lookup returns CDR1 MDHEN and CDR2 SYDVKM. This CDR3 comprises 14 residues. V was clipped by 6 bases and J by 4 bases, with 15 bases between them. CDR3 sequence: CASSPPGTRETQYF. CDR3 coding DNA: TGTGCCAGCAGCCCCCCGGGGACCCGAGAGACCCAGTACTTC.

Concerning this clonotype: Since a much larger clone is just one base distant, this may be a read error. The chain employs TRBV24-1 and TRBJ1-1; TRBD1 might be the D (6 bases). Germline V gene data show CDR1 as KGHDR and CDR2 as SFDVKD. This CDR3 has 16 amino acids. The CDR3 spells CATSDNSGVGGTETFF. CDR3 sequence (DNA): TGTGCCACCAGTGATAACTCGGGCGTAGGGGGGACTGAAACTTTCTTT.

This clonotype has just a few counts. The rearrangement uses TRBV12-3 or TRBV12-4 and TRBJ2-1; 13 bases align to TRBD2. V was pared by 2 bases and J by 9 bases, with 7 bases of the junction left unmatched. This CDR3 comprises 16 residues. CDR3 nucleotides: TGTGCCAGCAGTTTAAGGACTAGCGGGAGAGAGGGTGAGCAGTTCTTC. Its translation is CASSLRTSGREGEQFF.

Worth noting for this clonotype: This clone may be a read error of a much larger clone one base away. The gene calls are TRBV10-1 and TRBJ2-3; TRBD2 matches at 9 bases. The germline V gene has CDR1 WNHNN and CDR2 SYGVQD (reference sequence). The CDR3 runs to 15 residues. This CDR3 reads CASSGLAGEADTEYF. The CDR3 DNA follows: TGCGCCAGCAGCGGATTAGCGGGAGAAGCAGATACGGAGTATTTT.

A word on this clonotype: Given the absence of the conserved phenylalanine or tryptophan at the CDR3 end, a read error is likely. The CDR3 region is CASSLVASRTDEQFL. In DNA, the CDR3 is TGTGCCAGCAGCTTAGTGGCCAGCCGGACGGATGAGCAGTTCCTC. J is TRBJ2-1 and V is TRBV11-2; no reliable D call. V was trimmed by 1 base and J by 8 bases, leaving 15 bases between them. The CDR3 is made up of 15 amino acids. The germline CDR1 and CDR2 sequences are SGHAT and FQNNGV.

The table lists this clonotype with a few counts. A much larger clone differs by one base, so this may be a read error. The rearrangement uses TRBV20-1 and TRBJ1-6; TRBD1 might be the D (5 bases). Trimming cost V 2 bases and J 5 bases, with 10 bases left between them. There are 14 residues in the CDR3. Germline V gene sequence: CDR1 DFQATT, CDR2 SNEGSKA (reference sequence). In DNA form, the CDR3 reads TGCAGTGCTAGAATTGACAGAAATAATTCACCCCTCCACTTT. Translated: CSARIDRNNSPLHF.

This clonotype came up once. This may arise from a read error, as a much more abundant clone is one base away. The V and J genes are TRBV10-3 and TRBJ2-5; D is perhaps TRBD2 (5 bases). The CDR3 has 11 amino acids. Germline lookup yields CDR1 ENHRY and CDR2 SYGVKD. CDR3 DNA: TGTGTCACGGCGGAGGCGGAGACCCAGTACTTC. Translated: CVTAEAETQYF.

Of note for this clonotype: A single base separates this from a much larger clone, so it may be a read error. The V call is TRBV5-4, the J call TRBJ1-2, with no clear D. The CDR3 sequence is 16 residues long. V was shortened by 0 bases and J by 2 bases, with 14 bases between the two germline ends. Germline loops: CDR1 SGHNT, CDR2 YYREEE (reference sequence). The CDR3 protein is CASSLGGLVGNYGYTF. In DNA, the CDR3 is TGTGCCAGCAGCTTGGGGGGTCTGGTAGGGAACTATGGCTACACCTTC.

This clonotype was seen a handful of times. It may be a read error: a sequence one base away is much more abundant. The rearrangement links TRBV29-1 to TRBJ2-2; D possibly corresponds to TRBD2 (5 bases). There are 13 residues in the CDR3. Per the germline V gene, CDR1 is SQVTM and CDR2 is ANQGSEA. For the CDR3, the DNA is TGCAACGTTGTGGAGGTCACTACCGGGGAGCTGTTTTTT. This gives the protein CNVVEVTTGELFF.

V gene TRBV6-5 combines with J gene TRBJ2-3; TRBD2 aligns across 8 bases. The CDR3 extends over 15 amino acids. The germline CDR1 and CDR2 sequences are MNHEY and SVGAGI. Trimming at V came to 6 bases and at J to 7 bases, leaving 12 bases not matched to a gene. CDR3 sequence (DNA): TGTGCCAGCAGGTATCGGGGGGGGACCGCAAATACGCAGTATTTT. It translates to CASRYRGGTANTQYF.

CDR3 nucleotide sequence: TGTGCCAGCTCACCAGGACAGGGGGCCGCAGATACGCAGTATTTT. Translating gives CASSPGQGAADTQYF. The chain employs TRBV18 and TRBJ2-3; 11 bases map to TRBD1. The germline V gene has CDR1 KGHSH and CDR2 LQKENI. J gave up 4 bases and V 2 bases, and 2 bases lay outside the gene matches. The CDR3 spans 15 residues.

Concerning this clonotype: Without the conserved terminal phenylalanine or tryptophan, this CDR3 likely stems from a read error. The chain has TRBV11-1 and TRBJ2-7; D might be TRBD1 (6 bases). The CDR3 runs 13 residues. The germline V and J ends were trimmed by 7 bases and 3 bases, with 13 bases remaining between them. Germline CDR1 and CDR2: SGHAT and FQDESV (reference sequence). The CDR3 loop reads CASNSQGYYEQYL. DNA for the CDR3: TGTGCCAGCAACTCACAGGGTTACTACGAGCAGTACCTC.

This clonotype has a handful of counts. A much larger clone differs by one base, so this may be a read error. J is TRBJ1-5 and V is TRBV10-3; D gene ambiguous. The DNA end is more similar to TRBJ2-3, so the J call may be wrong. Germline V gene lookup returns CDR1 ENHRY and CDR2 SYGVKD. This CDR3 contains 14 residues. In DNA form, the CDR3 reads TGTGCCAGCCAGGAGCCGGGTAGCAATCAGCCCCAGTATTTT. This codes for CASQEPGSNQPQYF.

Remarks on this clonotype: A clone one base away is much larger, so this may be a read error. This chain uses TRBV20-1 with TRBJ2-5; 8 bases are a match to TRBD2. Germline CDR1 reads DFQATT; CDR2 reads SNEGSKA (reference sequence). The length of the CDR3 is 11 residues. The CDR3 region has the DNA TGCAGCTTCCGGGGGGGCGATACCCAGTACTTC. Protein sequence: CSFRGGDTQYF.

As for this clonotype: A much larger clone differs from this one at a single base, so this may be a read error. Because the CDR3 is missing its conserved closing phenylalanine or tryptophan, this is likely a read error. This sequence joins TRBV5-1 and TRBJ2-2; 7 positions match TRBD1. Per germline, CDR1 SGHRS and CDR2 YFSETQ. The length of the CDR3 is 17 residues. V was clipped by 1 base and J by 2 bases; unmatched bases: 8. CDR3 nucleotide sequence: TGCGCCAGCAGCTTGACAGGGGTGACCGCCAACACCGGGGAGCTGTTTTCT. Translated, it gives CASSLTGVTANTGELFS.

As regards this clonotype: Because the CDR3 is missing its conserved closing phenylalanine or tryptophan, this is likely a read error. J is TRBJ1-2 and V is TRBV6-5, with D perhaps TRBD1 (5 bases). Germline CDR1 MNHEY, CDR2 SVGAGI. Between the trimmed V and J ends, which lost 0 bases and 8 bases, there was a span of 13 bases. This CDR3 region has 14 residues. The CDR3 bases are TGTGCCAGCAGTTACTCAGGGGATTTCCGCGGCTACACCTTA. This encodes CASSYSGDFRGYTL.

About this clonotype itself: A much larger clone differs by one base, so this may be a read error. No conserved phenylalanine or tryptophan is present at the end of the CDR3, so a read error is the likely explanation. The chain carries TRBV6-2 or TRBV6-3 and TRBJ2-6; perhaps TRBD1 as D (5 bases). The germline V gene encodes CDR1 MNHEY and CDR2 SVGEGT. CDR3 length equals 16 residues. Trimming stripped 4 bases from V and 4 bases from J, with 14 bases between. CDR3 DNA: TGTGCCAGCAGTTCCGGTGGGGCGTACGGGGCCAACGTCCTGACTATC. It specifies CASSSGGAYGANVLTI.

With regard to this clonotype: The junction departs from germline at one end; a sequencing error may be responsible. This chain uses TRBV20-1 with TRBJ1-2; possible D gene TRBD1, 5 bases. The CDR3 totals 14 residues. Germline CDR1 reads DFQATT; CDR2 reads SNEGSKA (reference sequence). CDR3 loop: CSARVMDKIYGYTF. The CDR3 bases are TGTAGTGCTAGAGTGATGGACAAAATCTATGGCTACACCTTC.

This clonotype was counted ten times or more. V and J are TRBV12-3 or TRBV12-4 and TRBJ2-5; D is uncertain. The CDR3 is made up of 13 amino acids. Trimming took off 5 bases at V and 2 bases at J, with 9 bases between the two ends. CDR3 protein: CASSRAFQETQYF. Here the CDR3 DNA reads TGTGCCAGCAGTAGGGCTTTTCAAGAGACCCAGTACTTC.

Comments on this clonotype: The CDR3 end shows no conserved phenylalanine or tryptophan, and so a read error is likely. J is TRBJ2-7 and V is TRBV11-2, with D possibly TRBD2 on 6 matching bases. This CDR3 is built from 14 residues. Trimming took off 7 bases at V and 3 bases at J, with 16 bases between the two ends. Germline values: CDR1 SGHAT, CDR2 FQNNGV. The CDR3, as DNA: TGTGCCAGCAAGCGGGCAGGGTATTACTACGAGCAGTACATC. Protein: CASKRAGYYYEQYI.

The chain carries TRBV5-1 and TRBJ1-2; TRBD1 is a possible D gene (6 bases). This CDR3 region has 16 residues. V was trimmed by 4 bases and J by 3 bases, leaving 19 bases between them. The germline V gene encodes CDR1 SGHRS and CDR2 YFSETQ. The CDR3 DNA is TGCGCCAGCAGCCCCGGGACAAGGACCATCTACTATGGCTACACCTTC. Encoded protein: CASSPGTRTIYYGYTF.

About this clonotype: A clone one base away is much larger, so this may be a read error. This rearrangement joins TRBV4-1 to TRBJ2-7; maybe TRBD2 (7 bases). Trimming removed 2 bases at V and 1 base at J, with 18 bases between. This CDR3 is built from 17 residues. Germline CDR1 MGHRA, CDR2 YSYEKL. CDR3 in amino acids: CASSQRGIGGRSYEQYF. CDR3 DNA: TGCGCCAGCAGCCAAAGGGGAATCGGGGGGCGATCCTACGAGCAGTACTTC.

Details on this clonotype: Germline is not matched at one junction end, which may reflect a read error. The J gene is TRBJ2-3, the V gene TRBV6-6; D perhaps matches TRBD2 (6 bases). The CDR3 runs to 15 residues. CDR1 is MNHNY and CDR2 is SVGAGI in the germline V gene (reference sequence). The CDR3 sequence: CANSNLTGEGDTHYF. For the CDR3, the DNA is TGTGCCAACAGTAATTTAACGGGAGAAGGAGATACGCACTATTTT.

On this clonotype: An end of the junction does not agree with germline; a read error may underlie this. This rearrangement joins TRBV6-1 to TRBJ2-7; TRBD1 matches 7 bases. CDR1 and CDR2 (germline): MNHNS, SASEGT. There are 15 residues in the CDR3. The chain's CDR3 is CASSRHRQGSYEQYF. As DNA, the CDR3 is TGCGCCAGCAGTCGCCACAGACAGGGATCTTACGAGCAGTACTTC.

This clonotype was seen at least ten times. The chain employs TRBV10-3 and TRBJ1-4, with 9 bases matching TRBD1. CDR1 and CDR2 from the germline V gene are ENHRY and SYGVKD. This CDR3 contains 14 residues. V dropped 6 bases and J dropped 5; count of bases not matched to a gene: 4. The CDR3 sequence is CAIRGQGPNEKLFF. The DNA of the CDR3 is TGTGCCATCAGGGGACAGGGTCCGAATGAAAAACTGTTTTTT.